Listed below are T cell receptor beta chains from one sample, sequenced in a study of vaccination effects on CD4 cells after COVID-19. Their antigens remain unidentified. Assay: immunoSEQ multiplex PCR; the TCRdb copy retains only in-frame clones and omits some. The repertoire holds tens of thousands of clones, with 73% as singletons. The sequencing here drew on CD4+ T cells from PBMCs cultured with a peptide pool, taken before COVID-19 vaccination. The source is a human donor who had a prior SARS-CoV-2 infection. The CDR3 runs from the conserved cysteine through the conserved F or W. D genes are given only for firm matches. The listing skips clone size in some rows; elsewhere it reads once, few, many or a size class.

TRBJ1-1 | TRBV18 | few | NA | TGTGCCAGCTCATTGGGGGGGGCTCGGACTGAAGCTTTCTTT | CASSLGGARTEAFF
TRBJ2-7 | TRBV12-3/TRBV12-4 | few | NA | TGTGCCAGCAGTCGCGATTCCTACGAGCAGTACTTC | CASSRDSYEQYF
TRBJ1-5 | TRBV19 | NA | TRBD1 | TGTGCCAGTAGTGTTGTCGGCAGGGGGGATCAGCCCCAGCATTTT | CASSVVGRGDQPQHF
TRBJ2-3 | TRBV18 | NA | NA | TGTGCCAGCTCACTAACGACAGGCACAGATACGCAGTATTTT | CASSLTTGTDTQYF
TRBJ2-1 | TRBV2 | NA | NA | TGTGCCAGCAGTGAAGAGGCCAGTGATTACAATGAGCAGTTCTTC | CASSEEASDYNEQFF
TRBJ2-7 | TRBV2 | NA | NA | TGTGCCAGCAGTGAACAACCCGAAACCTACGAGCACTTC | CASSEQPETYEHF
TRBJ2-3 | TRBV5-1 | once | TRBD2 | TGCGCCAGCAGCGAACTAGCGGGAGGGCCGGTAGATACGCAGTATTTT | CASSELAGGPVDTQYF
TRBJ2-3 | TRBV5-1 | NA | NA | TGCGCCAGCAGCTATGCGCCGAGGGGGGGTCGGACGATCACAGATACGCAGTATTTT | CASSYAPRGGRTITDTQYF
TRBJ1-1 | TRBV7-2 | once | NA | TGTGCCAGCAGCTTGTTCAGAAGTAACGCTCCGAACACTGAAGCTTTCTTT | CASSLFRSNAPNTEAFF
TRBJ2-3 | TRBV5-1 | NA | TRBD1 | TGCGCCAGCAGCTGGGGGATCGGACAGGGGGGCGCAGATACGCAGTATTTT | CASSWGIGQGGADTQYF
TRBJ2-2 | TRBV3-1/TRBV3-2 | NA | NA | TGTGCCAGCAGCCCCAGGGAAACCGGGGAGCTGTTTTTT | CASSPRETGELFF
TRBJ2-7 | TRBV5-1 | few | TRBD1 | TGCGCCAGCAGACGAGGGTACACAGGGGCCTACGAGCAGTACTTC | CASRRGYTGAYEQYF
TRBJ2-7 | TRBV2 | NA | NA | TGTGCCAGCAGCCCCCAAGCCGGCTCCTACGAGCAGTACTTC | CASSPQAGSYEQYF
TRBJ2-5 | TRBV14 | NA | NA | TGTGCCAGCAGCCAAGTTTCCAGGCAAGAGACCCAGTACTTC | CASSQVSRQETQYF
TRBJ2-7 | TRBV5-1 | NA | TRBD1 | TGCGCCAGCAGCTTGGAGAAGGGGGCGTACGAGCAGTACTTC | CASSLEKGAYEQYF
TRBJ2-2 | TRBV5-1 | NA | NA | TGCGCCAGCAGCTCGTTAGAATATGGGGCCGGGGAGCTGTTTTTT | CASSSLEYGAGELFF
TRBJ2-7 | TRBV6-5 | NA | TRBD2 | TGTGCCACCGAGACCCTAGCGGGGTCGTCGGAGCAGTACTTC | CATETLAGSSEQYF
TRBJ2-7 | TRBV6-5 | NA | NA | TGTGCCAGCAGCAGGACTTCTAGCTCCTACGAGCAGTACTTC | CASSRTSSSYEQYF
TRBJ2-1 | TRBV7-9 | once | NA | TGTGCCAGCAGCGCTCGCAGCGGAGTGAGGAATGAGCAGTTCTTC | CASSARSGVRNEQFF
TRBJ2-5 | TRBV5-8 | NA | TRBD2 | TGTGCCAGCACTACAGAACTAGCGACCCAAGAGACCCAGTACTTC | CASTTELATQETQYF
TRBJ2-1 | TRBV2 | NA | NA | TGTGCCAGCAGGGCCCTTAAGAGTGGTAGCGGCAGCTCCTACAATGAGCAGTTCTTC | CASRALKSGSGSSYNEQFF
TRBJ1-1 | TRBV27 | NA | NA | TGTGCCAGCAGCCGATTTTGGGGAGAATTGAACACTGAAGCTTTCTTT | CASSRFWGELNTEAFF
TRBJ2-1 | TRBV6-2/TRBV6-3 | NA | TRBD2 | TGTGCCAGCAGCGTTTCGGGCGGGAGGTTGGGCAATGAGCAGTTCTTC | CASSVSGGRLGNEQFF
TRBJ2-3 | TRBV3-1/TRBV3-2 | NA | NA | TGTGCCAGCAGCCAAGCCACATATACGCAGTATTTT | CASSQATYTQYF
TRBJ1-1 | TRBV18 | few | NA | TGTGCCAGCTCACCACCGGGTCGGAAGAACACTGAAGCTTTCTTT | CASSPPGRKNTEAFF
TRBJ2-1 | TRBV7-9 | NA | NA | TGTGCCAGCAGCTTAGGGTCTGAACAGTTCTTC | CASSLGSEQFF
TRBJ1-3 | TRBV2 | few | NA | TGTGCCAGCAGTGAAGCGGGGGGCGGCAACACCATATATTTT | CASSEAGGGNTIYF
TRBJ2-3 | TRBV7-3 | NA | NA | TGTGCCAGCAGCTCCCGGTGGGGGGATACGCAGTATTTT | CASSSRWGDTQYF
TRBJ1-2 | TRBV15 | NA | NA | TGTGCCACCAGCAGAGCCGAACGGGGGGTCTATGGCTACACCTTC | CATSRAERGVYGYTF
TRBJ2-5 | TRBV4-1 | NA | TRBD2 | TGCGCCAGCAGCTTAGCGGGGGGGCAACAAGAGACCCAGTACTTC | CASSLAGGQQETQYF
TRBJ2-1 | TRBV9 | NA | NA | TGTGCCAGCAGCGTAGGGGGTTCACCTTGGGGTGAGCAGTTCTTC | CASSVGGSPWGEQFF
TRBJ2-5 | TRBV7-2 | NA | TRBD2 | TGTGCCAGCAGCTCTATAGCGGGGCAAGAGACCCAGTACTTC | CASSSIAGQETQYF
TRBJ1-3 | TRBV18 | NA | NA | TGTGCCAGCTCTGAACTGGGTAGAGGAAACACCATATATTTT | CASSELGRGNTIYF
TRBJ2-1 | TRBV5-4 | NA | NA | TGTGCCAGCAGCTTGGAGCACCTGGGGTCCGGACTCCGTCCCAATGAGCAGTTCTTC | CASSLEHLGSGLRPNEQFF
TRBJ2-2 | TRBV5-1 | NA | NA | TGCGCCAGCAGCTTGGCCTTTCGGGACACCGGGGAGCTGTTTTTT | CASSLAFRDTGELFF
TRBJ1-2 | TRBV30 | NA | TRBD1 | TGTGCCTGGAGCCTGGGACAGTTCTATGGCTACACCTTC | CAWSLGQFYGYTF
TRBJ1-2 | TRBV7-8 | NA | NA | TGTGCCAGCAGCTTAACCCTTAGGGTGGGGCTCAGTCAGGGTGGCTACACCTTC | CASSLTLRVGLSQGGYTF
TRBJ2-7 | TRBV6-6 | once | NA | TGTGCCAGCAGCCCCCAGGGGCACTACGAGCAGTACTTC | CASSPQGHYEQYF
TRBJ2-7 | TRBV19 | NA | TRBD2 | TGTGCCAGTAGGAATTCGGGAGGAACCTACGAGCAGTACTTC | CASRNSGGTYEQYF
TRBJ1-6 | TRBV27 | NA | TRBD1 | TGTGCCAGCAGAATTGGCACCCGGGACAGGGGTGATTCACCCCTCCACTTT | CASRIGTRDRGDSPLHF
TRBJ1-2 | TRBV2 | NA | NA | TGTGCCAGCGCGGACAGTTATGGCTACACCTTC | CASADSYGYTF
TRBJ1-6 | TRBV2 | NA | NA | TGTGCCAGCGGACTCTATCCCGGACAGAGTGGAGGATCACCCCTCCACTTT | CASGLYPGQSGGSPLHF
TRBJ1-6 | TRBV30 | NA | NA | TGTGCCTGGAGTCCCATGGGGGATCGGGATTCACCCCTCCACTTT | CAWSPMGDRDSPLHF
TRBJ1-2 | TRBV3-1/TRBV3-2 | few | NA | TGTGCCAGCAGCCAAGGTCAGGGGATCGATGGCTACACCTTC | CASSQGQGIDGYTF
TRBJ1-2 | TRBV5-1 | NA | NA | TGCGCCAGCAGCTTGGCCCCGTCTTATGGGGACGGGCTCGGCTACACCTTC | CASSLAPSYGDGLGYTF
TRBJ2-7 | TRBV7-9 | NA | TRBD1 | TGTGCCAGCAGCAGAGTTACCGGGACAGGGGTCCACGAGCAGTACTTC | CASSRVTGTGVHEQYF
TRBJ2-3 | TRBV24-1 | NA | TRBD2 | TGTGCCACCAGTGATTACGGGCTAGCGGGGCGCACAGATACGCAGTATTTT | CATSDYGLAGRTDTQYF
TRBJ2-4 | TRBV19 | NA | NA | TGTGCCAGTACAAATCCGGGAGAGAGGAACATTCAGTACTTC | CASTNPGERNIQYF
TRBJ2-7 | TRBV7-2 | NA | NA | TGTGCCAGCAGCCCCGTGCGGGACGGGTCCTACGAGCAGTACTTC | CASSPVRDGSYEQYF
TRBJ1-4 | TRBV30 | NA | NA | TGTGCCTGGAGTGTAGCCAGGGTGAGACCTAATGAAAAACTGTTTTTT | CAWSVARVRPNEKLFF
TRBJ2-1 | TRBV28 | few | TRBD2 | TGTGCCAGCAGTTTGGCTGGGGCTAGCGGGGTATTAGAGCAGTTCTTC | CASSLAGASGVLEQFF